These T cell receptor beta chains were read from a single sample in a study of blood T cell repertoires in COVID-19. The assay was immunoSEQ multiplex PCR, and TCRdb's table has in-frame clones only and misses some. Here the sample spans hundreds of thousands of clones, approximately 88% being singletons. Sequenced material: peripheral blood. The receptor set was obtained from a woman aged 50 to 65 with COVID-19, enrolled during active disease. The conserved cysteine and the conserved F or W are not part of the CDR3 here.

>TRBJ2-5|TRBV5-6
ASSWGGGMETQY
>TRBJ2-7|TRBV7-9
ASSFPRGGEQY
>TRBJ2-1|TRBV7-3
ASSPLAGGPREQF
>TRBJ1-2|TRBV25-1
ASSDGFTGGYGYT
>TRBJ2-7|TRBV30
AYMPTLPLYEQY
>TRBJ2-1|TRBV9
ASSGYSGTGIYNEQF
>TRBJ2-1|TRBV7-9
ASSPMGHRGNEQF
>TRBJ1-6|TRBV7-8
ASSPRRVEPLH
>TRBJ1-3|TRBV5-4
ASSSAGTGGASAATIY
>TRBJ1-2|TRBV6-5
ASSYSRGHSHGYT
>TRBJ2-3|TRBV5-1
ASSLPGQSTDTQY
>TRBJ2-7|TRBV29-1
SAGHRDSGEQY
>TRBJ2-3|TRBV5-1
ASRRGVSTDTQY
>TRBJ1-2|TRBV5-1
ASSLAGTEYGYT
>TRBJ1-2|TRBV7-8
ASSSPTGSSSANYGYT
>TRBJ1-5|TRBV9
ASSSGQGQPQH
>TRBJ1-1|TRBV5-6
ASSAGGWRQAF
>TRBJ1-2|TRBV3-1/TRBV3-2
ASSPGTGGDGYT
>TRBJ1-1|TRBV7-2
ASSKTGWNTEAF
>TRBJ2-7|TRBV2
ASSELGTGAYEQY
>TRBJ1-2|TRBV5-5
ASSLDVRSNYGYT
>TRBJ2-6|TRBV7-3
ASSFRGSVGANVLT
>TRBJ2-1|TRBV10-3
AILAVNTSGGDYNEQF
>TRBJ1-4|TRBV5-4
ASSWQGSEKLF
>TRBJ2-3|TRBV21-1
ASSKARHQDRAVPTDTQY
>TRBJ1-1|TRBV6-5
ASQPTWGRTEAF
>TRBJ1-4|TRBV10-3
AIRQGAKLF
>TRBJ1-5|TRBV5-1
ASSLGQGSQPQH
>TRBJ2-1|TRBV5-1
ASSLLARLNNEQF
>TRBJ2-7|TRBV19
ASSPWTDKPYEQY
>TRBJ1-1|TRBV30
AWRIQRRRTGEAF
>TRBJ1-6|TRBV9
ASSVGGGGGSPLH
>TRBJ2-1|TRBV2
ASSAGSYYNEQF
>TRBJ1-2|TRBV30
AWSEGRVRGYT
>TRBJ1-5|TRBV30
AWSAVVGNQPQH
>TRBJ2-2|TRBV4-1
ASRPTGTGPYGELF
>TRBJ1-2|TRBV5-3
ARPGKEGYT
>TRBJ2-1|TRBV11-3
ASSLWGTRPIDEQF
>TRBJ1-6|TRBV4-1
ASSQSQGGSPLH
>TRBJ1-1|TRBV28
ASSLALVGQGTIMNTEAF
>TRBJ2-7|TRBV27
ASSPQQPYEQY
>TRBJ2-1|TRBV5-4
ASRPGQGNNEQF
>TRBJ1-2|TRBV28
ASTTITGEYGYT
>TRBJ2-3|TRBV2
ASSSGRGEEDTQY
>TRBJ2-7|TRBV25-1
ASSELGGRGIYEQY
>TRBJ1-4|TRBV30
AWSYRVPNEKLF
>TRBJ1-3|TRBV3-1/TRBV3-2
ASSLKLYSGNTIY
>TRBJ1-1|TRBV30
AWSSLSRRTEAF
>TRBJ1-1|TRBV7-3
ASSMKPGHKNTEAF
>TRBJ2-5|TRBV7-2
ASSLNGRGSVQETQY